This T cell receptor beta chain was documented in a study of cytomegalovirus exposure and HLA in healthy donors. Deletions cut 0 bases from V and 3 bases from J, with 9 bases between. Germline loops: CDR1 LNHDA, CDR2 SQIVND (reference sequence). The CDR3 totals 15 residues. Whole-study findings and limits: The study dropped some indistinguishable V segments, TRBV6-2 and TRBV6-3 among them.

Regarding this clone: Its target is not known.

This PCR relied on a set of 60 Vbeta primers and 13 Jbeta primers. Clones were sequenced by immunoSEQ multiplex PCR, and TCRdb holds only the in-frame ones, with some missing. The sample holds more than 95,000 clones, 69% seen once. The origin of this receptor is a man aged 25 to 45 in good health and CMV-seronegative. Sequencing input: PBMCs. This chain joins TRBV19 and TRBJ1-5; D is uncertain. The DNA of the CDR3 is TGTGCCAGTAGTATAGATCTACAGAACAATCAGCCCCAGCATTTT. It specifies CASSIDLQNNQPQHF.